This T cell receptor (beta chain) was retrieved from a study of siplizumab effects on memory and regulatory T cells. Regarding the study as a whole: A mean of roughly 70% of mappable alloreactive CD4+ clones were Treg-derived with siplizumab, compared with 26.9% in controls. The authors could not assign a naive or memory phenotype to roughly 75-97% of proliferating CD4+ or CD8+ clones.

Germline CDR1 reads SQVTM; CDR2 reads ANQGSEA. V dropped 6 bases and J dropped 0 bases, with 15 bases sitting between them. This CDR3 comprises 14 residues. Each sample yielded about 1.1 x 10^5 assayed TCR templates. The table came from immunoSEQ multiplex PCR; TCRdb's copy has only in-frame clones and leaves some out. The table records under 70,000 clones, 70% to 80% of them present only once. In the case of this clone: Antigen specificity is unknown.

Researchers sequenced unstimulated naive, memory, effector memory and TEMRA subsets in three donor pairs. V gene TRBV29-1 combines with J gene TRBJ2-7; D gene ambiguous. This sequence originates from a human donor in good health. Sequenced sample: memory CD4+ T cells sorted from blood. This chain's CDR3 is CSVHTYPSSYEQYF. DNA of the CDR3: TGCAGCGTCCACACCTACCCCAGCTCCTACGAGCAGTACTTC.